This T cell receptor (beta chain) was observed in a study of cytomegalovirus exposure and HLA in healthy donors. With respect to this clone: One end of the junction does not line up with germline, which may come from a read error.

Sequencing used immunoSEQ multiplex PCR; TCRdb keeps in-frame clones, though not all of them. The table lists under 100,000 clones, approximately 96% of them singletons. CDR1 SQVTM and CDR2 ANQGSEA come from the germline V gene. The CDR3 covers 15 residues. The receptor was isolated from a woman aged 18-29 years in good health and CMV-seronegative. This chain links TRBV29-1 with TRBJ2-3, with 13 bases identical to TRBD2. The sequenced material came from PBMCs. The CDR3 region has the DNA TGCAGCGCGACTGGACTAGCGGGAGTGACAGATACGCAGTGTTTT. Residues: CSATGLAGVTDTQCF.